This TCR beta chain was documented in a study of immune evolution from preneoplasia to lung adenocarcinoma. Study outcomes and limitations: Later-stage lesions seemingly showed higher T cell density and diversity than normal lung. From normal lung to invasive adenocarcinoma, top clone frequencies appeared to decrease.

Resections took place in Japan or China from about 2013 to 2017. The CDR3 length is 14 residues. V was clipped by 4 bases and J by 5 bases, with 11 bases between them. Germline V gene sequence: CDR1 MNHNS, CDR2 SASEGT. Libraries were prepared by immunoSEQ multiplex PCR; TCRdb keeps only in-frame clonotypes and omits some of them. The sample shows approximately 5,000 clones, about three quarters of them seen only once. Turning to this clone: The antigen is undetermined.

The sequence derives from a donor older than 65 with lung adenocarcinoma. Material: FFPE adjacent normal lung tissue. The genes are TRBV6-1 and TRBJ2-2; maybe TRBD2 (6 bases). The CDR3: CASSARENTGELFF. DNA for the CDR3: TGTGCCAGCAGTGCGCGGGAAAATACCGGGGAGCTGTTTTTT.